The entry below describes one T cell receptor (beta chain). The target antigen is unknown. The record originates from a study of vaccination effects on CD4 cells after COVID-19. Study context: Samples collected post-vaccine were obtained a median of 72 days after the second dose. General study findings and limits: Substantial clonal contraction characterized both infection- and vaccine-induced clones late after vaccination.

CDR1 SGHVS and CDR2 FQNEAQ come from the germline V gene. The V end was cut by 1 base, the J end by 3 bases, with 15 bases between. This CDR3 contains 16 residues. Generated by immunoSEQ multiplex PCR, the TCRdb table keeps only in-frame clones and is missing some. The data show 20,000 to 25,000 clones, about four fifths seen once. The ViraFEST assay expanded antigen-specific CD4+ T cells with viral peptide pools before sequencing. Having been cultured for approximately ten days, the cells underwent CD4+ T cell isolation. Each participant received a vaccine that was either BNT162b2 or mRNA-1273, given as two doses. People in the vaccine group had not been infected with SARS-CoV-2 before, and their nucleocapsid antibodies were negative. Cultivation was performed at approximately 2.1 million PBMC per well with about 9.6 IU/ml IL-2 and around 10 ug/ml peptides added.

Material: CD4+ T cells from PBMCs cultured with SARS-CoV-2 spike peptides, obtained after COVID-19 vaccination. V is TRBV7-8 and J is TRBJ1-1; D not certain. The source of this sequence is a human donor who received a COVID-19 vaccine. Some clones in this sample may be carry-over from other donors' samples. DNA of the CDR3: TGTGCCAGCAGCTTAGACCTTAGGCGGGGATACACTGAAGCTTTCTTT. Its protein product is CASSLDLRRGYTEAFF.